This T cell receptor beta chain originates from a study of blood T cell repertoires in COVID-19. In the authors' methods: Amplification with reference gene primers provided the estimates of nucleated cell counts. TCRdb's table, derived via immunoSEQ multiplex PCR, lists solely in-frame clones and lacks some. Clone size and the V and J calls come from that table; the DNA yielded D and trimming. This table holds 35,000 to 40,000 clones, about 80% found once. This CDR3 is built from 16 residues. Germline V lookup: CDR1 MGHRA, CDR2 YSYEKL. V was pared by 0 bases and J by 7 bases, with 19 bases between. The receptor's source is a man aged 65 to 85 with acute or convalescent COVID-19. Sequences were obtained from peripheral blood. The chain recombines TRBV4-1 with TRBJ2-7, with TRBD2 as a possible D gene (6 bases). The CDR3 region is CASSQDYTGAPGEQYF. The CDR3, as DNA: TGCGCCAGCAGCCAAGATTATACGGGAGCCCCGGGAGAGCAGTACTTC.